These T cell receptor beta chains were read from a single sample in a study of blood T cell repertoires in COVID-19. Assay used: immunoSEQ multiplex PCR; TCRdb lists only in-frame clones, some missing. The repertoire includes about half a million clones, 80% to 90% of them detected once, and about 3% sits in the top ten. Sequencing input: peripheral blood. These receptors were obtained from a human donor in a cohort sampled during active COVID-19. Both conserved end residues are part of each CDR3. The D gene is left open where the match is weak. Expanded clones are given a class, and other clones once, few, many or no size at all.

CDR3 protein: CASSVDRTYGYTF
CDR3 DNA: TGTGCCAGCAGCGTGGACAGGACTTATGGCTACACCTTC
V gene: TRBV7-3
J gene: TRBJ1-2
clone size: -
D gene: TRBD1

CDR3 protein: CASSPGGGNQPQHF
CDR3 DNA: TGTGCCAGCTCACCAGGAGGAGGGAATCAGCCCCAGCATTTT
V gene: TRBV18
J gene: TRBJ1-5
clone size: once
D gene: -

CDR3 protein: CASSFGQGRRNQPQHF
CDR3 DNA: TGTGCCAGCAGTTTCGGACAGGGGAGGAGGAATCAGCCCCAGCATTTT
V gene: TRBV6-5
J gene: TRBJ1-5
clone size: -
D gene: TRBD1

CDR3 protein: CATSRDRLAYGYTF
CDR3 DNA: TGTGCCACCAGCAGAGACCGGCTAGCCTATGGCTACACCTTC
V gene: TRBV15
J gene: TRBJ1-2
clone size: -
D gene: -

CDR3 protein: CASTTQRQLGNQPQHF
CDR3 DNA: TGTGCCAGCACTACTCAGAGACAGCTGGGCAATCAGCCCCAGCATTTT
V gene: TRBV28
J gene: TRBJ1-5
clone size: -
D gene: -

CDR3 protein: CASSRTGNTGELFF
CDR3 DNA: TGCGCCAGCAGTAGGACAGGGAACACCGGGGAGCTGTTTTTT
V gene: TRBV5-1
J gene: TRBJ2-2
clone size: -
D gene: TRBD1

CDR3 protein: CASSVTGNGNTIYF
CDR3 DNA: TGTGCCAGCAGCGTGACAGGGAACGGAAACACCATATATTTT
V gene: TRBV9
J gene: TRBJ1-3
clone size: -
D gene: TRBD1

CDR3 protein: CSGRGGTEAFF
CDR3 DNA: TGCAGCGGACGGGGGGGGACTGAAGCTTTCTTT
V gene: TRBV29-1
J gene: TRBJ1-1
clone size: once
D gene: -

CDR3 protein: CSVEMIAGISYNEQFF
CDR3 DNA: TGCAGCGTGGAGATGATAGCGGGGATCTCCTACAATGAGCAGTTCTTC
V gene: TRBV29-1
J gene: TRBJ2-1
clone size: -
D gene: TRBD2

CDR3 protein: CASRKGVNTGELFF
CDR3 DNA: TGTGCCAGTAGAAAAGGAGTGAACACCGGGGAGCTGTTTTTT
V gene: TRBV19
J gene: TRBJ2-2
clone size: -
D gene: -

CDR3 protein: CASSRRLAGSYEQYF
CDR3 DNA: TGTGCCAGCAGCCGCAGACTAGCGGGGTCCTACGAGCAGTACTTC
V gene: TRBV7-3
J gene: TRBJ2-7
clone size: -
D gene: TRBD2

CDR3 protein: CASRATTGGSTTFF
CDR3 DNA: TGTGCCAGCAGGGCGACAACAGGGGGCTCTACAACTTTCTTT
V gene: TRBV11-2
J gene: TRBJ1-1
clone size: few
D gene: TRBD1

CDR3 protein: CASSPGTSGSGETQYF
CDR3 DNA: TGTGCCAGCAGCCCGGGGACTAGCGGGAGCGGAGAGACCCAGTACTTC
V gene: TRBV5-8
J gene: TRBJ2-5
clone size: -
D gene: TRBD2

CDR3 protein: CATTLERIPGTQYF
CDR3 DNA: TGTGCCACCACCTTAGAGCGGATTCCGGGGACCCAGTACTTC
V gene: TRBV24-1
J gene: TRBJ2-5
clone size: -
D gene: -

CDR3 protein: CASSPPSLGEIYGYTF
CDR3 DNA: TGTGCCAGCAGTCCACCCTCACTCGGGGAAATCTATGGCTACACCTTC
V gene: TRBV25-1
J gene: TRBJ1-2
clone size: -
D gene: -

CDR3 protein: CASSGGGGNSYEQYF
CDR3 DNA: TGTGCCAGCAGCGGAGGGGGCGGGAACTCCTACGAGCAGTACTTC
V gene: TRBV5-4
J gene: TRBJ2-7
clone size: -
D gene: -

CDR3 protein: CAWSDTFNEQFF
CDR3 DNA: TGTGCCTGGAGTGATACTTTCAATGAGCAGTTCTTC
V gene: TRBV30
J gene: TRBJ2-1
clone size: -
D gene: -

CDR3 protein: CASRETRTGSPLHF
CDR3 DNA: TGTGCCAGCAGGGAGACTCGGACAGGATCACCCCTCCACTTT
V gene: TRBV25-1
J gene: TRBJ1-6
clone size: -
D gene: TRBD1

CDR3 protein: CSVARQAPPYEQYF
CDR3 DNA: TGCAGCGTTGCCAGACAGGCGCCCCCCTACGAGCAGTACTTC
V gene: TRBV29-1
J gene: TRBJ2-7
clone size: -
D gene: -

CDR3 protein: CATSDSRTGTPSYTF
CDR3 DNA: TGTGCCACCAGTGATTCTCGGACAGGGACCCCCAGCTACACCTTC
V gene: TRBV24-1
J gene: TRBJ1-2
clone size: -
D gene: TRBD1

CDR3 protein: CASGTYQETQYF
CDR3 DNA: TGTGCCTCGGGGACTTACCAAGAGACCCAGTACTTC
V gene: TRBV11-3
J gene: TRBJ2-5
clone size: -
D gene: -

CDR3 protein: CASSRPHGTHTEAFF
CDR3 DNA: TGTGCCAGCTCACGCCCACACGGGACTCACACTGAAGCTTTCTTT
V gene: TRBV18
J gene: TRBJ1-1
clone size: -
D gene: -

CDR3 protein: CASSSATGGGNTIYF
CDR3 DNA: TGTGCCAGCAGTTCGGCCACCGGCGGGGGAAACACCATATATTTT
V gene: TRBV28
J gene: TRBJ1-3
clone size: -
D gene: -

CDR3 protein: CASSTTKAGGYEQYF
CDR3 DNA: TGCGCCAGCAGCACTACAAAGGCGGGTGGCTACGAGCAGTACTTC
V gene: TRBV5-1
J gene: TRBJ2-7
clone size: -
D gene: -

CDR3 protein: CASSVGLAGSTGELFF
CDR3 DNA: TGTGCCAGCAGCGTAGGACTAGCGGGCTCGACCGGGGAGCTGTTTTTT
V gene: TRBV9
J gene: TRBJ2-2
clone size: -
D gene: TRBD2

CDR3 protein: CASSLGARYGGGTEAFF
CDR3 DNA: TGTGCCAGCAGTTTAGGTGCACGTTATGGGGGGGGGACTGAAGCTTTCTTT
V gene: TRBV27
J gene: TRBJ1-1
clone size: -
D gene: -

CDR3 protein: CASSPGETDYGYTF
CDR3 DNA: TGTGCCAGCAGCCCAGGGGAAACGGATTATGGCTACACCTTC
V gene: TRBV3-1/TRBV3-2
J gene: TRBJ1-2
clone size: -
D gene: -

CDR3 protein: CASSLGPGDNYGYTF
CDR3 DNA: TGCGCCAGCAGCTTGGGACCGGGGGATAACTATGGCTACACCTTC
V gene: TRBV5-1
J gene: TRBJ1-2
clone size: -
D gene: -

CDR3 protein: CASSLVREGVYNEQFF
CDR3 DNA: TGCGCCAGCAGCTTGGTAAGGGAGGGGGTCTACAATGAGCAGTTCTTC
V gene: TRBV5-1
J gene: TRBJ2-1
clone size: -
D gene: -

CDR3 protein: CASSYEGAGGYTF
CDR3 DNA: TGTGCCAGCAGTTATGAGGGGGCCGGTGGCTACACCTTC
V gene: TRBV6-2/TRBV6-3
J gene: TRBJ1-2
clone size: -
D gene: TRBD1

CDR3 protein: CAWQMGLAVDEQFF
CDR3 DNA: TGTGCCTGGCAGATGGGACTAGCGGTCGATGAGCAGTTCTTC
V gene: TRBV30
J gene: TRBJ2-1
clone size: -
D gene: TRBD2

CDR3 protein: CASSWQGANNEQFF
CDR3 DNA: TGTGCCAGCAGTTGGCAGGGGGCCAACAATGAGCAGTTCTTC
V gene: TRBV25-1
J gene: TRBJ2-1
clone size: -
D gene: TRBD1

CDR3 protein: CASSSPGTGNREQYF
CDR3 DNA: TGTGCCAGCAGTTCTCCCGGGACAGGGAATCGCGAGCAGTACTTC
V gene: TRBV28
J gene: TRBJ2-7
clone size: -
D gene: TRBD1

CDR3 protein: CASSSPGGGKNTEAFF
CDR3 DNA: TGTGCCAGCAGTTCCCCAGGGGGTGGTAAGAACACTGAAGCTTTCTTT
V gene: TRBV6-5
J gene: TRBJ1-1
clone size: -
D gene: TRBD1

CDR3 protein: CASGTETNSPLHF
CDR3 DNA: TGTGCCAGCGGGACAGAAACTAATTCACCCCTCCACTTT
V gene: TRBV5-4
J gene: TRBJ1-6
clone size: -
D gene: TRBD1

CDR3 protein: CSVGDVYGYTF
CDR3 DNA: TGCAGTGTAGGGGATGTTTATGGCTACACCTTC
V gene: TRBV20-1
J gene: TRBJ1-2
clone size: few
D gene: -

CDR3 protein: CASSVNSGANVLTF
CDR3 DNA: TGCGCCAGCAGCGTTAACTCTGGGGCCAACGTCCTGACTTTC
V gene: TRBV5-1
J gene: TRBJ2-6
clone size: few
D gene: -

CDR3 protein: CASSVGGGRGGANVLTF
CDR3 DNA: TGTGCCAGCAGCGTAGGCGGGGGGCGCGGTGGGGCCAACGTCCTGACTTTC
V gene: TRBV9
J gene: TRBJ2-6
clone size: -
D gene: TRBD2

CDR3 protein: CASRTAGARGYTF
CDR3 DNA: TGTGCCAGTCGGACCGCAGGGGCCCGTGGCTACACCTTC
V gene: TRBV19
J gene: TRBJ1-2
clone size: -
D gene: -

CDR3 protein: CASSFAGGIGTEAFF
CDR3 DNA: TGTGCCAGCAGCTTCGCAGGGGGCATTGGCACTGAAGCTTTCTTT
V gene: TRBV7-3
J gene: TRBJ1-1
clone size: -
D gene: TRBD1

CDR3 protein: CASSTNRERSNNEQFF
CDR3 DNA: TGTGCCAGTAGTACCAACAGGGAAAGGTCAAACAATGAGCAGTTCTTC
V gene: TRBV19
J gene: TRBJ2-1
clone size: -
D gene: -

CDR3 protein: CASSQMTGNTEAFF
CDR3 DNA: TGTGCCAGCAGCCAAATGACAGGGAACACTGAAGCTTTCTTT
V gene: TRBV3-1/TRBV3-2
J gene: TRBJ1-1
clone size: -
D gene: -

CDR3 protein: CATSDFKNTEAFF
CDR3 DNA: TGTGCCACCAGTGACTTTAAGAACACTGAAGCTTTCTTT
V gene: TRBV24-1
J gene: TRBJ1-1
clone size: once
D gene: -

CDR3 protein: CASSVDSAQSSYNEQFF
CDR3 DNA: TGTGCCAGCAGTGTTGACTCCGCTCAGAGCTCCTACAATGAGCAGTTCTTC
V gene: TRBV2
J gene: TRBJ2-1
clone size: -
D gene: -

CDR3 protein: CASSIVGRLSTEAFF
CDR3 DNA: TGTGCCAGTAGTATTGTCGGCAGGCTGAGCACTGAAGCTTTCTTT
V gene: TRBV19
J gene: TRBJ1-1
clone size: -
D gene: -

CDR3 protein: CASSTQTSEDTGELFF
CDR3 DNA: TGTGCCAGCAGCACCCAGACTAGCGAGGACACCGGGGAGCTGTTTTTT
V gene: TRBV9
J gene: TRBJ2-2
clone size: once
D gene: TRBD2